The TCR beta chain described here comes from a study of blood T cells in healthy people across ages. The germline CDR1 and CDR2 sequences are SEHNR and FQNEAQ (reference sequence). Germline trimming cut 5 bases from V and 2 bases from J; bases unmatched to any gene: 18. The CDR3 is 18 residues long. A second about 7 to 12 cycle PCR used barcoded and J-beta primers. TCRdb redid the calling of the 5' RACE reads with MiXCR, one entry per CDR3 protein. The profile shows about 750,000 distinct CDR3 sequences, around half of them singletons. The V and J genes are TRBV7-9 and TRBJ2-7; 7 positions match TRBD2. The specimen was blood. The sequence was obtained from an elderly man in good health. The CDR3 reads CASSRMGLAESGAYEQYF. CDR3 coding DNA: TGTGCCAGCAGCCGGATGGGGCTAGCGGAGTCTGGGGCCTACGAGCAGTACTTC.